This T cell receptor (beta chain) is from a study of long-term antiretroviral therapy in people with HIV. CDR1 and CDR2 from the germline V gene are MGHRA and YSYEKL. The CDR3 is made up of 14 amino acids. V was trimmed by 2 bases and J by 0 bases, leaving 7 bases between them. Concerning this clone: Antigen: not known.

Version v3.0 of the immunoSEQ assay ran at survey level. Sequencing was designed to cover 40,000-50,000 T-cell genomes in each sample. Sequencing was performed with immunoSEQ multiplex PCR; in TCRdb, only in-frame clones are kept and a portion is missing. This repertoire shows some 31,000 clones, nearly 90% found once; its top ten account for 13%. Post-ART PBMC samples numbered at least two per donor, and pre-ART ones at least one. Participants who had HIV were, without exception, treated in the United States. The study's findings and limits: There were no data on ART adherence, viral resistance or therapy changes, a gap that limits inferences about post-ART repertoire changes.

The sample was unsorted PBMCs, taken 1.1 years after starting antiretroviral therapy. This chain uses TRBV4-1 with TRBJ1-2; D uncertain. The source of this sequence is a man aged 18 to 30 with HIV. CDR3 sequence reads: CASSQPLANYGYTF. The CDR3 coding sequence is TGCGCCAGCAGCCAACCTCTAGCTAACTATGGCTACACCTTC.